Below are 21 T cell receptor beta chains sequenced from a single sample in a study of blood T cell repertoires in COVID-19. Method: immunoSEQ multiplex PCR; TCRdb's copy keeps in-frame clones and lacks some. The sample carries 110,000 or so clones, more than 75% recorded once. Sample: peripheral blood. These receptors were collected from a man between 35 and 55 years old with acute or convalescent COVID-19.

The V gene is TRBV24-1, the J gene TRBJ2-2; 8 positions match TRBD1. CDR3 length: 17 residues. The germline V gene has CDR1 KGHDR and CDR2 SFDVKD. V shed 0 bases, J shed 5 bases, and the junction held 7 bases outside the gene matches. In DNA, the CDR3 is TGTGCCACCAGTGATTTGGGCAGGGGGCAAGTTACCGGGGAGCTGTTTTTT. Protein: CATSDLGRGQVTGELFF.

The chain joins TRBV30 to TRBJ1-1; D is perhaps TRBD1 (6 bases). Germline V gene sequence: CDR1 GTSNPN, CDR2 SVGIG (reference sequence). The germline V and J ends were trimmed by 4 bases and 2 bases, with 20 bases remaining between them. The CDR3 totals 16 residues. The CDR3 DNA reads TGTGCCTGGACCCCGACGCTGGGACACCTTAACACTGAAGCTTTCTTT. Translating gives CAWTPTLGHLNTEAFF.

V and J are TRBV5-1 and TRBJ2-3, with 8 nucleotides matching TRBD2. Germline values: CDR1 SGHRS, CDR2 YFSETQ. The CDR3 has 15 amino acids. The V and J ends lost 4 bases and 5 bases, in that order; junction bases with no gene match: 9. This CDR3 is CASSPTGLGGDTQYF. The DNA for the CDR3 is TGCGCCAGCAGCCCGACGGGACTAGGGGGAGATACGCAGTATTTT.

Here the CDR3 DNA reads TGTGCCAGCAGCCATTTGGGGAGCACTGAAGCTTTCTTT. The encoded protein is CASSHLGSTEAFF. The rearrangement joins TRBV14 to TRBJ1-1; D is unresolved. Trimming cost V 3 bases and J 4 bases, with 9 bases left between them. The germline V gene encodes CDR1 SGHDN and CDR2 FVKESK. The CDR3 is 13 residues long.

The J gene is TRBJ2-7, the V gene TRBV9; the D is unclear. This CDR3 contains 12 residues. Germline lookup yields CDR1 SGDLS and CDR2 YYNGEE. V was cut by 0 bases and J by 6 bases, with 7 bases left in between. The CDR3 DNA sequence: TGTGCCAGCAGCGTAGATCCGTCCGAGCAGTACTTC. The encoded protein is CASSVDPSEQYF.

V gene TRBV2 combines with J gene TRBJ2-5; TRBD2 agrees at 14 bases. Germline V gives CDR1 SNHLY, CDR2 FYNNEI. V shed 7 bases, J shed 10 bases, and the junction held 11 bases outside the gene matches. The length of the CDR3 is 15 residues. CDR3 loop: CASMSGTSGGTDQYF. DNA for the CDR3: TGTGCCAGCATGAGCGGGACTAGCGGGGGCACAGACCAGTACTTC.

The CDR3 DNA reads as TGTGCCAGCAGGCAGACTGGCACAGATACGCAGTATTTT. Translated, it gives CASRQTGTDTQYF. This chain connects TRBV12-3 or TRBV12-4 to TRBJ2-3; D uncertain. This CDR3 has 13 residues. Trimming pared 6 bases from V and 1 base from J, leaving 8 bases between.

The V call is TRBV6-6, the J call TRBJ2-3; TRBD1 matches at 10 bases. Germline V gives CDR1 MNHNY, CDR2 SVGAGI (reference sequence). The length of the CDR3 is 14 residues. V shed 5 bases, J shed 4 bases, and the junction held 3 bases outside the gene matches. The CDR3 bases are TGTGCCAGCAGTCCTGGGACAGGGGCAGATACGCAGTATTTT. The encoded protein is CASSPGTGADTQYF.

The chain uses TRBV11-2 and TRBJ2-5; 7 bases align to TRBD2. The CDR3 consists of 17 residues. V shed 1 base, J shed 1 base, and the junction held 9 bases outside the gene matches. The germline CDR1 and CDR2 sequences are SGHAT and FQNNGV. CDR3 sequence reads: CASSLVSGEGIQETQYF. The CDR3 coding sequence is TGTGCCAGCAGCTTAGTGAGCGGGGAAGGCATCCAAGAGACCCAGTACTTC.

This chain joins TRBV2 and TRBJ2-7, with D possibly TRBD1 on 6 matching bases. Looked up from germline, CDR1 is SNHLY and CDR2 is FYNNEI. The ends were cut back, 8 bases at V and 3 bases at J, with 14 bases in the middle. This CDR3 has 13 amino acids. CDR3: CASRRDTLYEQYF. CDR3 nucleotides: TGTGCCAGCCGCCGGGACACACTCTACGAGCAGTACTTC.

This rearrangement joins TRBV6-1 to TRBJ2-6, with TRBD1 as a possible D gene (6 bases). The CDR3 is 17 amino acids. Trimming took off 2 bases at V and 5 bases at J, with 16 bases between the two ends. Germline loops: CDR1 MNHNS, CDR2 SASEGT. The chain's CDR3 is CASSELDSTPRANVLTF. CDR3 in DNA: TGTGCCAGCAGTGAATTGGACAGCACACCGCGGGCCAACGTCCTGACTTTC.

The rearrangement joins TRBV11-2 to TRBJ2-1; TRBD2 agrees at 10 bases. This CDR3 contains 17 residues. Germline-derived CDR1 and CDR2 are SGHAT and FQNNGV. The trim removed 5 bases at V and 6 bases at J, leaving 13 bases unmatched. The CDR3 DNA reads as TGTGCCAGCAGCGTGGGTAGCGGGGGGCCAAAGTGCAATGAGCAGTTCTTC. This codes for CASSVGSGGPKCNEQFF.

Written as DNA, the CDR3 is TGTGCCTGGAGTATCTTGTATAATTCACCCCTCCACTTT. Protein: CAWSILYNSPLHF. The chain is built from TRBV30 and TRBJ1-6, with D hard to call. V dropped 2 bases and J dropped 4 bases, with 6 bases sitting between them. The CDR3 runs to 13 residues. Per germline, CDR1 GTSNPN and CDR2 SVGIG (reference sequence).

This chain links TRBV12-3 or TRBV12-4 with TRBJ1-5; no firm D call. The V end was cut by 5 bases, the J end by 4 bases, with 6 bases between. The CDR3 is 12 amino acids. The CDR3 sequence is CASSHFNQPQHF. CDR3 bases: TGTGCCAGCAGTCACTTTAATCAGCCCCAGCATTTT.

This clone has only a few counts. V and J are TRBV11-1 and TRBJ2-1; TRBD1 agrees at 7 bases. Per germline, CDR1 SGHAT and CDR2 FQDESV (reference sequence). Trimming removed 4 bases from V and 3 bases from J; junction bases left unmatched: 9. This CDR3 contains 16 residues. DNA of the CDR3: TGTGCCAGCAGCTCCCAAGGGGGCCTCGGCTACAATGAGCAGTTCTTC. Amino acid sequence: CASSSQGGLGYNEQFF.

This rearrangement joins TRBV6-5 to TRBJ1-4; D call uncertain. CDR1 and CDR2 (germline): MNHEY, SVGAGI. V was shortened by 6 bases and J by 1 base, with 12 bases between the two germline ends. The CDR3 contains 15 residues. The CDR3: CASSKPVRTNEKLFF. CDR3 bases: TGTGCCAGCAGCAAACCGGTCCGAACTAATGAAAAACTGTTTTTT.

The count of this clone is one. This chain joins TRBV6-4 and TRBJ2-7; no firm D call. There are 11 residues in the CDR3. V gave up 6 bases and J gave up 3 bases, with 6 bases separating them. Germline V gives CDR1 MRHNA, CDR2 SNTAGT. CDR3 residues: CASRPSYEQYF. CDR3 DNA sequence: TGTGCCAGCAGGCCGAGCTACGAGCAGTACTTC.

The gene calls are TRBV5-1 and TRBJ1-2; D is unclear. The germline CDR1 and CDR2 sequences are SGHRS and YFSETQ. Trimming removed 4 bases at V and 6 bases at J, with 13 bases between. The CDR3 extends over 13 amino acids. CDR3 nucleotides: TGCGCCAGCAGCCTGTGGGCAGCCAATGGCTACACCTTC. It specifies CASSLWAANGYTF.

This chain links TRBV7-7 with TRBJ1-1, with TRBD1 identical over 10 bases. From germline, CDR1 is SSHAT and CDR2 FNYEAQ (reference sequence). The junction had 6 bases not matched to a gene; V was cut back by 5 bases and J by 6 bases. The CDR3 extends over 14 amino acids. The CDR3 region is CASSPLDRGAEAFF. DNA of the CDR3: TGTGCCAGCAGCCCTCTGGACAGGGGGGCTGAAGCTTTCTTT.

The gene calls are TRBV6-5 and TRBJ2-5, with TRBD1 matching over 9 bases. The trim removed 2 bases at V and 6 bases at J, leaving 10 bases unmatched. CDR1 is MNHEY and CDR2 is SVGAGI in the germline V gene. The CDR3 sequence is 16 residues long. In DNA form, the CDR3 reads TGTGCCAGCAGTTACAGGGCGACAGGGGGTCCAAAGACCCAGTACTTC. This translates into CASSYRATGGPKTQYF.

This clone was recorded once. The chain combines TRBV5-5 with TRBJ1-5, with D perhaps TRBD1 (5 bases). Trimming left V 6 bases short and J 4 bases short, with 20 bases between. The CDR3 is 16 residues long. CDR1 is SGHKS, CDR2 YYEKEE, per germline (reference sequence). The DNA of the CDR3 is TGTGCCAGCACCCATTCCGGGGGGACTCCAAATCAGCCCCAGCATTTT. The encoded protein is CASTHSGGTPNQPQHF.